This entry lists 4 T cell receptor beta chains sequenced from one sample in a study of T cells in Graves' hyperthyroidism and ophthalmopathy (dated by TCRdb to the late 2010s). Receptor amplification or capture employed multiplex PCR. Sequencing relied on an Illumina HiSeq 2000. TCR beta CDR3 regions were amplified from RNA transcripts. For the first round of RT-PCR on the TCR CDR3, the HTBI primer set was used together with the Qiagen OneStep RT-PCR kit. Starting from the raw public reads, TCRdb applied fastp trimming at Q25, assembled clones with MiXCR and retained in-frame beta chains. One record per CDR3 amino acid sequence lists the most common genes and DNA. Counted in this sample were about 500,000 distinct CDR3 sequences; over 15% of them appeared once. Clones ranked in the top ten supply under 20% of the sample. The sample taken for sequencing was blood. The receptor set was obtained from a woman aged 18-29 years with Graves' hyperthyroidism.

The chain has TRBV3-1 and TRBJ2-7; 8 bases are a match to TRBD2. Unmatched junction bases numbered 3, after V lost 1 base and J lost 4 bases. CDR1 and CDR2 from the germline V gene are LGHDT and YNNKEL (reference sequence). The CDR3 is made up of 14 amino acids. The chain's CDR3 is CASSQGERGYEQYF. The CDR3 nucleotides are TGTGCCAGCAGCCAAGGGGAGCGGGGGTACGAGCAGTACTTC.

The CDR3 DNA reads TGTGCCAGCAGTTTATTGGCTAGCGGGGGGGCTGCCGATACGCAGTATTTT. Translation gives CASSLLASGGAADTQYF. The gene calls are TRBV27 and TRBJ2-3, with 12 nucleotides matching TRBD2. V was clipped by 1 base and J by 6 bases; unmatched bases: 8. The CDR3 consists of 17 residues. Germline values: CDR1 MNHEY, CDR2 SMNVEV (reference sequence).

V and J are TRBV5-1 and TRBJ2-3, with D hard to call. This CDR3 has 15 residues. V lost 0 bases and J 2 bases, leaving 10 bases between the germline ends. Germline CDR1 and CDR2: SGHRS and YFSETQ. The CDR3 loop reads CASSLGDGFTDTQYF. In DNA form, the CDR3 reads TGCGCCAGCAGCTTGGGTGACGGGTTCACAGATACGCAGTATTTT.

This clonotype was recorded a few times. The rearrangement joins TRBV25-1 to TRBJ2-1, with D possibly TRBD2 on 5 matching bases. Trimming stripped 3 bases from V and 0 bases from J, with 21 bases between. Germline V gives CDR1 MGHDK, CDR2 SYGVNS. There are 19 residues in the CDR3. The CDR3 DNA is TGTGCCAGCAGTGATCGGAGACTACCGAGACATACCTCCTACAATGAGCAGTTCTTC. Encoded protein: CASSDRRLPRHTSYNEQFF.